The rows below give T cell receptor beta chains drawn from one sample of a study of vaccination and CD4 T cells after COVID-19. Each CDR3 protein gets one entry after TCRdb re-called the PCR reads with MiXCR. The sample yields 20,000 to 25,000 distinct CDR3 sequences, approximately 33% seen once. Their antigens are not known. Specimen: CD4+ T cells from blood, cultured in vitro, collected about 7 months after SARS-CoV-2 vaccination. Receptors originate from a human donor who had recovered from COVID-19. CDR3s include the opening cysteine and the closing phenylalanine or tryptophan. A D gene is named only where the DNA matches it firmly. Clone size is shown for a subset of rows, as once, few, many or a class of expanded clone.

TRBD2	-	TRBV20-1	TRBJ2-3	TGCAGTGCTAGAGATGGGACTAGATATGCAGATACGCAGTATTTT	CSARDGTRYADTQYF
-	few	TRBV7-2	TRBJ2-3	TGTGCCAGCAGCTTAGGCAGTCTTCGAGGCACAGATACGCAGTATTTT	CASSLGSLRGTDTQYF
-	-	TRBV18	TRBJ2-2	TGTGCCAGCTCACCACGGCTGCAGGGGAGCACCGGGGAGCTGTTTTTT	CASSPRLQGSTGELFF
-	-	TRBV28	TRBJ2-3	TGTGCCAGCAGTTTCCCCGCCTCGGGGGCCCTAAATACGCAGTATTTT	CASSFPASGALNTQYF
-	-	TRBV6-5	TRBJ2-7	TGTGCCAGCAGTTATGAGACAGGTTGGACTAGACCCGAGCAGTACTTC	CASSYETGWTRPEQYF
-	-	TRBV14	TRBJ1-1	TGTGCCAGCAGCCAACCCCGGGCGATTGCTTTCTTT	CASSQPRAIAFF
TRBD1	-	TRBV28	TRBJ1-2	TGTGCCAGCAATCACAGGGGGCGGGATAGCTATGGCTACACCTTC	CASNHRGRDSYGYTF
-	few	TRBV20-1	TRBJ2-5	TGCAGTGCCCTGATGGGTATACGGGAGACCCAGTACTTC	CSALMGIRETQYF
TRBD1	few	TRBV20-1	TRBJ2-7	TGCAGTGCGCGACCGCCCGACAGGGGGCGTAACGAGCAGTACTTC	CSARPPDRGRNEQYF
-	-	TRBV19	TRBJ2-3	TGTGCCAGTAGTATGGTTGGGAGACAAAGCACAGATACGCAGTATTTT	CASSMVGRQSTDTQYF
TRBD2	-	TRBV6-2/TRBV6-3	TRBJ2-7	TGTGCCACCAGAGCGGGGGGGTACGAGCAGTACTTC	CATRAGGYEQYF
TRBD2	-	TRBV2	TRBJ2-7	TGTGCCAGCAAGAGGTTTGGTAGCGGGAGAGGCCACGAGCAGTACTTC	CASKRFGSGRGHEQYF
TRBD1	few	TRBV10-3	TRBJ2-1	TGTGCCTGCAGGGGGCTCGGGAATGAGCAGTTCTTC	CACRGLGNEQFF
-	-	TRBV7-9	TRBJ2-3	TGTGCCAGCAGCTTCCGAACCCCCGATACGCAGTATTTT	CASSFRTPDTQYF
-	few	TRBV6-2/TRBV6-3	TRBJ2-7	TGTGCCAGCAGTCGGGTCGTGGGAGCAGTATACGAGCAGTACTTC	CASSRVVGAVYEQYF
-	few	TRBV6-1	TRBJ1-6	TGTGCCAGCAGTGAACTGGGTCAGGGGTTTTCACCCCTCCACTTT	CASSELGQGFSPLHF